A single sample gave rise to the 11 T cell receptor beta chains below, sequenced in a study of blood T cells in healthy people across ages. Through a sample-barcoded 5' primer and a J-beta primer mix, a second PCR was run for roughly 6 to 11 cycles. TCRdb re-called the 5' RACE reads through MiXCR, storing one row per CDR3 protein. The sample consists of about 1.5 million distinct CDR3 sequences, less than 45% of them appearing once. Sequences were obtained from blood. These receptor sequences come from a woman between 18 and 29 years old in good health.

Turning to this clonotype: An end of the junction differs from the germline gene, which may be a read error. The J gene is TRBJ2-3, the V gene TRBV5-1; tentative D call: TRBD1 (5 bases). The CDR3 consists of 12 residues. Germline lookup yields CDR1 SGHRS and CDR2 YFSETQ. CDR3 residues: CVSSSGPDTQYF. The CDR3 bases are TGCGTCAGCAGCTCAGGGCCAGATACGCAGTATTTT.

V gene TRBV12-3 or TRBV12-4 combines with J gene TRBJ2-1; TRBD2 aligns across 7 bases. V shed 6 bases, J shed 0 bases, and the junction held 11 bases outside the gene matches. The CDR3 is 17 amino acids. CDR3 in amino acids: CASRSGDLPSSYNEQFF. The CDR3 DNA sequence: TGTGCCAGCAGGAGCGGGGATCTTCCCAGCTCCTACAATGAGCAGTTCTTC.

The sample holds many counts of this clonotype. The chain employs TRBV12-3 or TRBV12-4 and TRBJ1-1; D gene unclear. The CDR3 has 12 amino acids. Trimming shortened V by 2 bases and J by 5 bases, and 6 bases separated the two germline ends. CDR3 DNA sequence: TGTGCCAGCAGTTTATCGTTAACTGAAGCTTTCTTT. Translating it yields CASSLSLTEAFF.

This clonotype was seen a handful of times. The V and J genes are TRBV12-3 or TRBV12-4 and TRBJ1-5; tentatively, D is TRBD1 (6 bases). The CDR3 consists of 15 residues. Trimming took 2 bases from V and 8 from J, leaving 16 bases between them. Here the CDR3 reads CASSLLWGGAEPQHF. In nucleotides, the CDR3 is TGTGCCAGCAGTTTACTATGGGGGGGGGCGGAGCCCCAGCATTTT.

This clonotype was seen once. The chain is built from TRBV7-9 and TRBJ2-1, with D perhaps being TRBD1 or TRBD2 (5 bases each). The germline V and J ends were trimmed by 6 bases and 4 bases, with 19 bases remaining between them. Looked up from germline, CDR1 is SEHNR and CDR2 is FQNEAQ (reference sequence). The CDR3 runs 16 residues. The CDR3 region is CASSSSQGTAYNEQFF. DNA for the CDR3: TGTGCCAGCAGTTCTAGCCAAGGGACGGCTTACAATGAGCAGTTCTTC.

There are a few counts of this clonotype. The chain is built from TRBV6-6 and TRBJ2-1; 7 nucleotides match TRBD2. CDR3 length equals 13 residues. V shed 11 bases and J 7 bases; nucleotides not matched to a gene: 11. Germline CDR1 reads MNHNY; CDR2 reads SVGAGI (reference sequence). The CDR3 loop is CAARGSGVNEQFF. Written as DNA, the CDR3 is TGTGCCGCCCGGGGGAGCGGGGTAAATGAGCAGTTCTTC.

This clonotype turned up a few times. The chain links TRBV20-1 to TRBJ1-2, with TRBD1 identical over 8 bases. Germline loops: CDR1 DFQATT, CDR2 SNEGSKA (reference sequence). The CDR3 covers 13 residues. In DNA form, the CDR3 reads TGCAGCCCTCGGGACAGGACTAACTATGGCTACACCTTC. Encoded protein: CSPRDRTNYGYTF.

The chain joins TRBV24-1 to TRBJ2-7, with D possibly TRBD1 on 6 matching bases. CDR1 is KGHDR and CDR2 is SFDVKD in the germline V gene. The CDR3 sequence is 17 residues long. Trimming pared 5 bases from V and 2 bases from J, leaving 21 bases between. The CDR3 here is CATSVLAETGRAYEQYF. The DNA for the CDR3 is TGTGCCACCAGTGTCCTGGCGGAGACAGGAAGAGCCTACGAGCAGTACTTC.

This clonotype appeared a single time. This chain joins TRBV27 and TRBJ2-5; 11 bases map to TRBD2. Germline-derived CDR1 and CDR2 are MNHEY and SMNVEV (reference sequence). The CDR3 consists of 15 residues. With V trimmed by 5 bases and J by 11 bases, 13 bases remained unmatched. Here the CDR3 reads CASSQVAGGPNEQYF. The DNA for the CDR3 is TGTGCCAGCAGTCAAGTAGCGGGAGGGCCAAATGAGCAGTACTTC.

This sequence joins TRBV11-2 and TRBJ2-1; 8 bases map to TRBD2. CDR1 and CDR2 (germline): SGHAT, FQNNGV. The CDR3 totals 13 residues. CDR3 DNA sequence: TGTGCTGCCGGGAGGGGTAACTACAATGAGCAGTTCTTC. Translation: CAAGRGNYNEQFF.

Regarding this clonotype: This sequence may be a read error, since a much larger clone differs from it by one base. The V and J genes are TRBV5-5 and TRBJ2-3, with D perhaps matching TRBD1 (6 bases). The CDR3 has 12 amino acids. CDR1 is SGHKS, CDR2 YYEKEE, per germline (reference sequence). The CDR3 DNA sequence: TGTGCCAGCAGTTGGGACATGGATATGCAGTATTTT. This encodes CASSWDMDMQYF.